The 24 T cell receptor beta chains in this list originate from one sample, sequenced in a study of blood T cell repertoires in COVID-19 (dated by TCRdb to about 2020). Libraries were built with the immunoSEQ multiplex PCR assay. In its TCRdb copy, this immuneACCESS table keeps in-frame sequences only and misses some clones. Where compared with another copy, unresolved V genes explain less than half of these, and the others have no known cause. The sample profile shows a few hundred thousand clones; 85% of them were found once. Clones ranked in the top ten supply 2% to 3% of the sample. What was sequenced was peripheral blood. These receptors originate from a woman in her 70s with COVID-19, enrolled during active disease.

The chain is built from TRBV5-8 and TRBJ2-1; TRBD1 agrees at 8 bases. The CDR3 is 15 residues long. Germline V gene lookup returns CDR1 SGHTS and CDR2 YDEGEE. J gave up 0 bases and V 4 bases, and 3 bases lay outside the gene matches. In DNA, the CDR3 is TGTGCCAGCAGCACTACAGGGGGCTCCTACAATGAGCAGTTCTTC. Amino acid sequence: CASSTTGGSYNEQFF.

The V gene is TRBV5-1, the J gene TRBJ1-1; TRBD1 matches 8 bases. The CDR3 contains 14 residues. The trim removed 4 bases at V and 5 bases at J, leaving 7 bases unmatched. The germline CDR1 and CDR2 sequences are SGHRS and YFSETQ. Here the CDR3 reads CASSRTGGWTEAFF. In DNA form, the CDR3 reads TGCGCCAGCAGCCGAACAGGGGGTTGGACTGAAGCTTTCTTT.

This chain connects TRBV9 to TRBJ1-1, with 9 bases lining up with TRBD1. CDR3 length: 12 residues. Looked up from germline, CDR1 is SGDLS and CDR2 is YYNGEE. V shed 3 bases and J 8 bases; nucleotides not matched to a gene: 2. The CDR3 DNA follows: TGTGCCAGCAGCGCCGGGACAGGGGAAGCTTTCTTT. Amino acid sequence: CASSAGTGEAFF. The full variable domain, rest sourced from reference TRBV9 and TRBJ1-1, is DSGVTQTPKHLITATGQRVTLRCSPRSGDLSVYWYQQSLDQGLQFLIQYYNGEERAKGNILERFSAQQFPDLHSELNLSSLELGDSALYFCASSAGTGEAFFGQGTRLTVV.

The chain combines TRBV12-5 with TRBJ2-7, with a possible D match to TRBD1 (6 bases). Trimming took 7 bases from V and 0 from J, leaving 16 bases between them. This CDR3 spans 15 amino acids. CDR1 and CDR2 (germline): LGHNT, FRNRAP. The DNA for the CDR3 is TGTGCTAGTGTCCCCGGGGTAGGGGGCTCCTACGAGCAGTACTTC. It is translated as CASVPGVGGSYEQYF. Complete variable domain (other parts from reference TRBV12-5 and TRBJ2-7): DARVTQTPRHKVTEMGQEVTMRCQPILGHNTVFWYRQTMMQGLELLAYFRNRAPLDDSGMPKDRFSAEMPDATLATLKIQPSEPRDSAVYFCASVPGVGGSYEQYFGPGTRLTVT.

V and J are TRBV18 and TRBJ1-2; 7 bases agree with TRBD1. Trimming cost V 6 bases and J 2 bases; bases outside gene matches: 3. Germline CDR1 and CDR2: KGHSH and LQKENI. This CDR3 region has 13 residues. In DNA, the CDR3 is TGTGCCAGCTCGTCGGACAGGAACTATGGCTACACCTTC. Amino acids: CASSSDRNYGYTF.

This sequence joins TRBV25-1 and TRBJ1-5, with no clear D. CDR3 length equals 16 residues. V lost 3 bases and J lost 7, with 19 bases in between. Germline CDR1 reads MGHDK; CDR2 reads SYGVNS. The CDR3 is CASSDSRLAAIQPQHF. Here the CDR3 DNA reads TGTGCCAGCAGTGACTCAAGACTTGCAGCGATCCAGCCCCAGCATTTT.

CDR3 loop: CSASGGEETQYF. The CDR3 DNA reads as TGCAGTGCTAGTGGGGGGGAAGAGACCCAGTACTTC. The gene calls are TRBV20-1 and TRBJ2-5, with 7 nucleotides matching TRBD2. The ends lost 3 bases at V and 3 bases at J; junction bases unmatched: 1. This CDR3 has 12 residues. The germline gives CDR1 DFQATT, CDR2 SNEGSKA (reference sequence).

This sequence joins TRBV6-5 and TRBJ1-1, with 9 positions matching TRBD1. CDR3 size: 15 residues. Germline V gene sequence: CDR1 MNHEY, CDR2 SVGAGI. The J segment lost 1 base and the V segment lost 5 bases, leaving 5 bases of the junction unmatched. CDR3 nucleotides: TGTGCCAGCAGTCAGGACAGGGGACAGAACACTGAAGCTTTCTTT. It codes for CASSQDRGQNTEAFF.

This CDR3 is CASSSARDRSNTEAFF. Here the CDR3 DNA reads TGTGCCAGCAGCTCGGCCCGGGACAGGTCGAACACTGAAGCTTTCTTT. The chain recombines TRBV5-8 with TRBJ1-1; 8 bases match TRBD1. This CDR3 spans 16 amino acids. The V gene end was trimmed by 3 bases and the J gene end by 1 base; junction bases not matched to a gene: 8. In germline, CDR1 is SGHTS, CDR2 YDEGEE. Together with reference TRBV5-8 and TRBJ1-1, the CDR3 gives the full variable domain: EAGVTQSPTHLIKTRGQQATLRCSPISGHTSVYWYQQALGLGLQFLLWYDEGEERNRGNFPPRFSGRQFPNYSSELNVNALELEDSALYLCASSSARDRSNTEAFFGQGTRLTVV.

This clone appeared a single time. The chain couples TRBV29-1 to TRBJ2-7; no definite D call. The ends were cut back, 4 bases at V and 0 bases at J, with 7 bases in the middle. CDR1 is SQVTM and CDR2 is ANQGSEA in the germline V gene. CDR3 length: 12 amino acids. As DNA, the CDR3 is TGCAGCGTTGGGCTCAGCTCCTACGAGCAGTACTTC. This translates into CSVGLSSYEQYF.

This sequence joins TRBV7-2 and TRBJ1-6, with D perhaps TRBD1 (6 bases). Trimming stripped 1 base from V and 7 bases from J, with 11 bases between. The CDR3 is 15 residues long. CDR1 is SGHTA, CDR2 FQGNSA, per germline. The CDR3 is CASSLGQVGNSPLHF. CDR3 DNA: TGTGCCAGCAGCTTAGGACAGGTCGGAAATTCACCCCTCCACTTT.

DNA of the CDR3: TGTGCCAGCAACGGCCAGGGGGCCTACGAGCAGTACTTC. Protein sequence: CASNGQGAYEQYF. J is TRBJ2-7 and V is TRBV2, with 7 bases identical to TRBD1. The CDR3 runs 13 residues. Germline V gives CDR1 SNHLY, CDR2 FYNNEI. Unmatched junction bases numbered 5, after V lost 7 bases and J lost 2 bases.

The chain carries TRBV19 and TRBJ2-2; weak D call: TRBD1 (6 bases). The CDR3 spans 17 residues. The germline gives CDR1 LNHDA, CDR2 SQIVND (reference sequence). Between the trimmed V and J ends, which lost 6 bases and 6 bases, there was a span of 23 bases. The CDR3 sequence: CASSRGTRKTRSGELFF. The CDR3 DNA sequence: TGTGCCAGTAGCAGGGGCACCCGAAAAACCAGGTCCGGGGAGCTGTTTTTT.

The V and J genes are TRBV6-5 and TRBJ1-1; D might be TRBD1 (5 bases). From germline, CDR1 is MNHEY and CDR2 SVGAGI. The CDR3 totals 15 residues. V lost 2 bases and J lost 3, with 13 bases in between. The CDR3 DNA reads TGTGCCAGCAGTTACGGGAGGGGCGCGGACACTGAAGCTTTCTTT. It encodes CASSYGRGADTEAFF.

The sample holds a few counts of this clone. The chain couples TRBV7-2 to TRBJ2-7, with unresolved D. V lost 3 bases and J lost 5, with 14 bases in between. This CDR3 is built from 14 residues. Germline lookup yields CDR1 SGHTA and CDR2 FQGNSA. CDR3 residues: CASSFKLGIHEQYF. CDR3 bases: TGTGCCAGCAGCTTTAAATTGGGCATCCACGAGCAGTACTTC.

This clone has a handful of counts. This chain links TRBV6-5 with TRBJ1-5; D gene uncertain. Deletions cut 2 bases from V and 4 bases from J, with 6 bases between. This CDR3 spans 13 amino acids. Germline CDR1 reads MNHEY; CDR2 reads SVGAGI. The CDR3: CASSYDGNQPQHF. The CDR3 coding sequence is TGTGCCAGCAGTTACGACGGGAATCAGCCCCAGCATTTT.

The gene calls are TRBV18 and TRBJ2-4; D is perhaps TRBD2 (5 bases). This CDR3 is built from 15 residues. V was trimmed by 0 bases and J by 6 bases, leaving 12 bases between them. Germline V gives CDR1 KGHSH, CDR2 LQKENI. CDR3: CASSPPARGLNIQYF. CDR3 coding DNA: TGTGCCAGCTCACCACCGGCCCGGGGTCTAAACATTCAGTACTTC. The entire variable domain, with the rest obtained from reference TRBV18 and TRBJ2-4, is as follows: NAGVMQNPRHLVRRRGQEARLRCSPMKGHSHVYWYRQLPEEGLKFMVYLQKENIIDESGMPKERFSAEFPKEGPSILRIQQVVRGDSAAYFCASSPPARGLNIQYFGAGTRLSVL.

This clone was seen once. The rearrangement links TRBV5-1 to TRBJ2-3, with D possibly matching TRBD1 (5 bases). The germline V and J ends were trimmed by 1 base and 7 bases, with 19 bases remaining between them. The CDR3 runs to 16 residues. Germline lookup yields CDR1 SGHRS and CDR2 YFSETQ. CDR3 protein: CASSLNRYRSWNTQYF. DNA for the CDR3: TGCGCCAGCAGCTTGAACAGGTATCGCTCGTGGAATACGCAGTATTTT.

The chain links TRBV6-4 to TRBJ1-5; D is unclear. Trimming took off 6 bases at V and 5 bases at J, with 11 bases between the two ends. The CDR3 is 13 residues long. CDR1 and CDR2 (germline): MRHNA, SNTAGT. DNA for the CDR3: TGTGCCAGCAGCCAAGGGAGGGATCAGCCCCAGCATTTT. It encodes CASSQGRDQPQHF.

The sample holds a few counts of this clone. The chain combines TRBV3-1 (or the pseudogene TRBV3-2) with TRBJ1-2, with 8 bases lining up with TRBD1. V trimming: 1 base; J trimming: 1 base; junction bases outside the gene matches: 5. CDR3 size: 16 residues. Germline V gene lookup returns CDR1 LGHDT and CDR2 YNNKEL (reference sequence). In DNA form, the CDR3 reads TGTGCCAGCAGCCAAGGCACCGGACAGGGTAACTATGGCTACACCTTC. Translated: CASSQGTGQGNYGYTF.

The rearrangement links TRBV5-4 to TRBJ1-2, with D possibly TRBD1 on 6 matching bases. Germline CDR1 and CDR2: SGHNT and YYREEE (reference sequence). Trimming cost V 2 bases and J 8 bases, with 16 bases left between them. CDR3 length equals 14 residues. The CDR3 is CASSLVTGLRGYTF. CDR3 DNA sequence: TGTGCCAGCAGCTTAGTAACAGGGTTACGGGGCTACACCTTC.

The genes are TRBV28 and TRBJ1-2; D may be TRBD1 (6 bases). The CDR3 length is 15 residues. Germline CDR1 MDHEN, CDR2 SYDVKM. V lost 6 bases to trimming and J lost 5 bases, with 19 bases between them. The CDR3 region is CASSDPGQLVYGYTF. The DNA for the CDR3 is TGTGCCAGCAGCGACCCCGGACAGCTAGTTTATGGCTACACCTTC.

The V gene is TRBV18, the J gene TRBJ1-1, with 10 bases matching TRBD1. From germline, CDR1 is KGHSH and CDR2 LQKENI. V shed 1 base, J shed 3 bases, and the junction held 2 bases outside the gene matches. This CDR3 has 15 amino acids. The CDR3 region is CASSPLGQGDTEAFF. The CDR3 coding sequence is TGTGCCAGCTCACCACTTGGACAGGGGGACACTGAAGCTTTCTTT.

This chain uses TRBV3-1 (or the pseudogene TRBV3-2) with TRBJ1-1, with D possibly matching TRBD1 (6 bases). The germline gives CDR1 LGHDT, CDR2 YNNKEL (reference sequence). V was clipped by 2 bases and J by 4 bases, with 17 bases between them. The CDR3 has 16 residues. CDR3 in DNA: TGTGCCAGCAGCCAAAGGGCGGGGGCAGTAAGCACTGAAGCTTTCTTT. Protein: CASSQRAGAVSTEAFF.